This T cell receptor (beta chain) came from a study of CD8 T cells in Susac syndrome (dated by TCRdb to about 2019). The study in broad terms: Of the Susac syndrome patients who were sequenced, more than five had clinically active disease and roughly 8 were in clinical remission. At blood withdrawal, Susac syndrome patients were either therapy-naive, taking corticosteroids (in some cases with IVIg as well), or taking IVIg alone. The study used repertoire sequencing to test whether antigen drove CD8+ T cell activation and differentiation in Susac syndrome. Clonality of the CD8+ T cell repertoire was compared between about a dozen healthy donors, around 14 Susac syndrome patients and 15 multiple sclerosis patients. General conclusions and limits of the study: Clonal expansion was seen in Susac syndrome CD8+ repertoires, peaking in CD8+ TEMRA cells and being greater in clinically active patients than in remitting ones. The number of individuals in the TCR sequencing and HLA analysis was acknowledged as relatively small. Approximately 15 Susac-specific public clones were identified in the total CD8+ repertoire, and 5 or 6 Susac-specific public clones were identified in the CD8+ TEMRA repertoire.

On this clonotype: No cognate antigen has been identified for it. Qualities for individual bases were not recorded, and no much larger clone is one base off.

CDR1 and CDR2, per the germline V gene (reference sequence), are MNHEY and SMNVEV. Taken from cysteine to phenylalanine, the CDR3 has 13 residues. Just the 39-base CDR3 DNA is kept, in frame starting at base 1. The junction shows trimming of 5 bases on V and 6 bases on J, plus 13 bases between the germline ends. RNA was extracted using the RNeasy kit, and roughly 0.5 to 1 ug of the RNA was reverse transcribed with random hexamers. The immunoSEQ multiplex PCR assay, covering 54 Vbeta and 13 Jbeta segments, was used to amplify TCR beta CDR3 regions. Bias from PCR amplification was corrected by using a synthetic template baseline for primer optimization and for computational correction. The paper's data handling went like this. Reads were annotated to V, D and J genes according to IMGT and were analyzed with immunoSEQ Analyzer, with only productive sequences retained. Clonality was computed as one minus Shannon entropy normalized by log2 of the number of productive unique sequences. For each patient and control, public and private clones were evaluated among the 100 most prevalent clones. A clone was defined as Susac-specific if it was absent from the healthy and MS cohorts, from about a thousand published viral clones and from other ImmuneACCESS disease sequences. TCRdb took the public reads, trimmed them with fastp at Q25, ran MiXCR for clone calling and kept in-frame beta chains. Rows are unified per CDR3 protein, each entry keeping the most common DNA and genes. The V and J calls, along with clone size, are taken from TCRdb and not from the paper's own processing. Counted in this sample were 100,000 to 150,000 distinct CDR3 sequences; around 94% of them appeared once. The ten largest make up around 0.2% of the sample.

Peripheral blood CD8+ and CD4+ T cells from healthy donors, Susac syndrome patients and multiple sclerosis patients were profiled using high-throughput TCR beta sequencing. The Susac syndrome patients fulfilled recently defined diagnostic criteria for either definite or probable disease. Bulk CD8+ and CD4+ T cells were purified by magnetic negative isolation, whereas CD8+ TEMRA cells were enriched by FACS. Blood was drawn into EDTA tubes, processed within 24 hours, and PBMCs were isolated by density gradient centrifugation. PBMCs intended for TCR sequencing were cryopreserved in liquid nitrogen and were subsequently thawed in a 37 degrees C water bath. The sorted or isolated CD4+, CD8+ and CD8+ TEMRA cells reached a purity of at least 90%.

The sequence was obtained from a human donor with Susac syndrome. Material: CD8+ T cells from PBMCs. The chain is made from TRBV27 and TRBJ1-1; a tentative D match to TRBD1 spans 5 bases. The CDR3 region has the sequence CASSPQGGAEAFF. The base sequence is TGTGCCAGCAGTCCCCAGGGCGGGGCTGAAGCTTTCTTT.